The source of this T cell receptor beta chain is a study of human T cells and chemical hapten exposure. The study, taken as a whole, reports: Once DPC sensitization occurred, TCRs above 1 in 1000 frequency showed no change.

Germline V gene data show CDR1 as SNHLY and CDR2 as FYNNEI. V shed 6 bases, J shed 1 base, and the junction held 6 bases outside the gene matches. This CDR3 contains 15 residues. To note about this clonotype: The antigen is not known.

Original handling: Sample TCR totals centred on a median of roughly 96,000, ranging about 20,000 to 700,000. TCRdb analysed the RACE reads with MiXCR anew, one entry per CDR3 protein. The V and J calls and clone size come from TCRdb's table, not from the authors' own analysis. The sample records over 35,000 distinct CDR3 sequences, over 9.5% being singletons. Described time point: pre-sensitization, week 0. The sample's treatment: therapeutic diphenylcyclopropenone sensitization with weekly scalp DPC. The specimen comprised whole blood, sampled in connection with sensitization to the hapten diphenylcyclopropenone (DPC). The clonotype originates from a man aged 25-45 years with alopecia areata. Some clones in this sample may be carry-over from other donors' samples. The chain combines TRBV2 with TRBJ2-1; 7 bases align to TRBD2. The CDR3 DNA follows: TGTGCCAGCAGCCCCGGGACTACTTCCTACAATGAGCAGTTCTTC. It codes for CASSPGTTSYNEQFF. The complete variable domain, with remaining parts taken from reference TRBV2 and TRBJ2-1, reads EPEVTQTPSHQVTQMGQEVILRCVPISNHLYFYWYRQILGQKVEFLVSFYNNEISEKSEIFDDQFSVERPDGSNFTLKIRSTKLEDSAMYFCASSPGTTSYNEQFFGPGTRLTVL.